This entry lists 23 T cell receptor beta chains sequenced from one sample in a study of shared clonotypes between healthy human individuals (dated by TCRdb to 2019 to 2021). Library prep was done by the immunoSEQ multiplex PCR assay. The table comes from immuneACCESS by way of TCRdb, which keeps in-frame sequences with V and J called. Part of the clones is missing from these tables; in studies checked, under half for an unresolved V gene and the rest for unknown reasons. The sample yields hundreds of thousands of clones; roughly three quarters were counted once. The top ten hold around 12% of the sample. The sample consisted of PBMCs. These receptors originate from a woman aged 40 to 49 in good health. Some clones in this sample may be carry-over from other donors' samples.

There are a few counts of this clone. The rearrangement links TRBV6-5 to TRBJ1-2, with 7 bases matching TRBD1. CDR1 is MNHEY and CDR2 is SVGAGI in the germline V gene. Trimming cost V 5 bases and J 0 bases; bases outside gene matches: 6. This CDR3 comprises 15 residues. CDR3 coding DNA: TGTGCCAGCAGTACGCGCAGGGGGTCTAACTATGGCTACACCTTC. Encoded protein: CASSTRRGSNYGYTF.

This chain connects TRBV7-3 to TRBJ2-1, with TRBD2 as a possible D gene (6 bases). The CDR3 extends over 15 amino acids. Germline values: CDR1 SGHTA, CDR2 FQGTGA. Trimming removed 5 bases from V and 7 bases from J, with 18 bases in between. The CDR3 nucleotides read TGTGCCAGCAGCCTAGGGACTGGTCTAAGGAATGAGCAGTTCTTC. Protein sequence: CASSLGTGLRNEQFF.

The chain couples TRBV10-3 to TRBJ2-7; TRBD2 aligns across 7 bases. CDR1 ENHRY and CDR2 SYGVKD come from the germline V gene. The CDR3 consists of 15 residues. V gave up 2 bases and J gave up 3 bases; unmatched junction bases: 7. CDR3 residues: CAISEGDSGYYEQYF. Written as DNA, the CDR3 is TGTGCCATCAGTGAGGGGGATAGCGGGTACTACGAGCAGTACTTC.

This chain links TRBV7-9 with TRBJ1-4; D gene uncertain. Per the germline V gene, CDR1 is SEHNR and CDR2 is FQNEAQ (reference sequence). The CDR3 totals 11 residues. Trimming stripped 5 bases from V and 15 bases from J, with 13 bases between. The CDR3: CASSPDPKVFF. DNA of the CDR3: TGTGCCAGCAGCCCAGACCCAAAGGTGTTTTTT.

To note about this clone: A read error likely explains this, since a far larger clone differs by one base. V usage is TRBV28 and J usage is TRBJ1-1, with D maybe TRBD1 (5 bases). The CDR3 runs 12 residues. Germline-derived CDR1 and CDR2 are MDHEN and SYDVKM. The CDR3 region is CASSLTGAEASF. The DNA of the CDR3 is TGTGCCAGCAGTTTAACTGGGGCTGAAGCTTCCTTT.

The chain joins TRBV6-1 to TRBJ1-2, with D possibly TRBD1 on 5 matching bases. The CDR3 has 15 residues. Germline CDR1 is MNHNS and CDR2 is SASEGT. Trimming removed 4 bases at V and 8 bases at J, with 20 bases between. The CDR3 DNA follows: TGTGCCAGCAGTGGAAACGATCAGGGTAGGGGCGGCTACACCTTC. Residues: CASSGNDQGRGGYTF.

J is TRBJ2-5 and V is TRBV28; TRBD2 aligns across 11 bases. The end of the DNA fits TRBJ2-7 better, so the J call may be wrong. Per germline, CDR1 MDHEN and CDR2 SYDVKM. The CDR3 contains 15 residues. This CDR3 is CASRPGLAGSYEQYF. CDR3 DNA: TGTGCCAGCAGACCCGGACTAGCGGGCTCCTACGAGCAGTACTTC.

This clone was seen a few times. The J gene is TRBJ2-7, the V gene TRBV30, with TRBD2 matching over 10 bases. The CDR3 covers 16 residues. The trim removed 0 bases at V and 3 bases at J, leaving 8 bases unmatched. CDR1 and CDR2 (germline): GTSNPN, SVGIG (reference sequence). The CDR3 here is CAWSVALAGAGYEQYF. In DNA form, the CDR3 reads TGTGCCTGGAGTGTAGCGCTAGCGGGAGCGGGCTACGAGCAGTACTTC.

This chain links TRBV6-6 with TRBJ2-7, with TRBD2 matching 7 bases. Trimming removed 4 bases from V and 5 bases from J; junction bases left unmatched: 14. The CDR3 runs to 16 residues. Germline V gene data show CDR1 as MNHNY and CDR2 as SVGAGI (reference sequence). The CDR3, as DNA: TGTGCCAGCAGTTCCCGATGGGGGGGGATAGGCGACGAGCAGTACTTC. As protein: CASSSRWGGIGDEQYF.

The V gene is TRBV4-1, the J gene TRBJ1-1, with TRBD1 as a possible D gene (5 bases). Between the trimmed V and J ends, which lost 0 bases and 11 bases, there was a span of 13 bases. The CDR3 loop spans 13 amino acids. The germline gives CDR1 MGHRA, CDR2 YSYEKL. The CDR3 DNA follows: TGCGCCAGCAGCCAAGATGAGGGGACGGGGGCTTTCTTT. It is translated as CASSQDEGTGAFF.

J is TRBJ1-1 and V is TRBV5-1; no firm D call. The length of the CDR3 is 15 residues. The germline V and J ends were trimmed by 1 base and 2 bases, with 12 bases remaining between them. Germline V CDR1 and CDR2: SGHRS, YFSETQ. This CDR3 is CASSLSGGINTEAFF. CDR3 in DNA: TGCGCCAGCAGCTTGAGTGGAGGAATCAACACTGAAGCTTTCTTT. The full variable domain, rest sourced from reference TRBV5-1 and TRBJ1-1, is KAGVTQTPRYLIKTRGQQVTLSCSPISGHRSVSWYQQTPGQGLQFLFEYFSETQRNKGNFPGRFSGRQFSNSRSEMNVSTLELGDSALYLCASSLSGGINTEAFFGQGTRLTVV.

V and J are TRBV7-2 and TRBJ1-2, with a weak D call TRBD1 (6 bases). The CDR3 length is 14 residues. Germline lookup yields CDR1 SGHTA and CDR2 FQGNSA. V lost 2 bases and J lost 8, with 15 bases in between. Here the CDR3 reads CASSLPAGAQGYTF. The DNA for the CDR3 is TGTGCCAGCAGCTTACCCGCAGGGGCACAGGGCTACACCTTC.

The chain carries TRBV11-2 and TRBJ1-2; no reliable D call. Germline CDR1 reads SGHAT; CDR2 reads FQNNGV. The CDR3 sequence is 15 residues long. Trimming took off 5 bases at V and 5 bases at J, with 18 bases between the two ends. The CDR3 DNA reads as TGTGCCAGCAGCCAGAGGTTCCAGCGCTGGTATGGCTACACCTTC. Protein sequence: CASSQRFQRWYGYTF.

V gene TRBV9 combines with J gene TRBJ2-7, with D perhaps TRBD1 (6 bases). Trimming stripped 0 bases from V and 2 bases from J, with 12 bases between. The CDR3 loop spans 15 amino acids. Germline V gives CDR1 SGDLS, CDR2 YYNGEE. DNA of the CDR3: TGTGCCAGCAGCGTAGCGGGGACACACGCCTACGAGCAGTACTTC. This sequence encodes CASSVAGTHAYEQYF.

The gene calls are TRBV7-9 and TRBJ2-5; D possibly corresponds to TRBD1 (6 bases). V was pared by 5 bases and J by 7 bases, with 20 bases between. The CDR3 loop spans 15 amino acids. The germline V gene has CDR1 SEHNR and CDR2 FQNEAQ (reference sequence). The CDR3: CASSKTGTPHGTQYF. DNA of the CDR3: TGTGCCAGCAGCAAAACCGGGACACCACACGGGACCCAGTACTTC.

Notes on this clone: A much larger clonotype is one base distant, so this may be a read error. At the DNA level, this CDR3 is encoded by other sequences in the same sample as well. V is TRBV30 and J is TRBJ2-2, with D perhaps TRBD2 (5 bases). The CDR3 extends over 14 amino acids. Germline V CDR1 and CDR2: GTSNPN, SVGIG (reference sequence). The CDR3 here is CAWSLGPNTGELFF. The CDR3 DNA follows: TGTGCCTGGAGTCTCGGACCAAACACCGGGGAGCTGTTCTTT.

This chain joins TRBV5-1 and TRBJ2-7; 10 nucleotides match TRBD2. The CDR3 covers 17 residues. V shed 0 bases and J 2 bases; nucleotides not matched to a gene: 8. The V gene's germline CDR1 is SGHRS and CDR2 YFSETQ. The CDR3 sequence is CASSLGASGSGAYEQYF. Here the CDR3 DNA reads TGCGCCAGCAGCTTGGGGGCTAGCGGGAGTGGGGCCTACGAGCAGTACTTC.

This clone has ten or more counts. J is TRBJ2-2 and V is TRBV5-1; 8 bases are shared with TRBD1. Germline-derived CDR1 and CDR2 are SGHRS and YFSETQ. This CDR3 comprises 17 residues. J was trimmed by 5 bases and V by 0 bases; bases with no gene match: 9. DNA for the CDR3: TGCGCCAGCAGCTTGGGGCTCCAGGGGGCGTGGACCGGGGAGCTGTTTTTT. Protein: CASSLGLQGAWTGELFF.

The CDR3 sequence is CASSYLNTEAFF. The DNA of the CDR3 is TGTGCCAGCAGTTACTTGAACACTGAAGCTTTCTTT. The chain carries TRBV6-5 and TRBJ1-1, with unresolved D. The germline V gene encodes CDR1 MNHEY and CDR2 SVGAGI. The CDR3 covers 12 residues. The V and J ends lost 1 base and 0 bases respectively, with 0 bases between them.

The rearrangement links TRBV5-5 to TRBJ2-7; 10 positions agree with TRBD2. Trimming removed 5 bases from V and 7 bases from J; junction bases left unmatched: 9. CDR1 and CDR2 from the germline V gene are SGHKS and YYEKEE (reference sequence). The CDR3 has 14 amino acids. CDR3 coding DNA: TGTGCCAGCAGTTCTAGCGGGAGTGCTACAGAGCAGTACTTC. Its protein product is CASSSSGSATEQYF.

CDR3 sequence: CASSVLGDISYNEQFF. The CDR3 nucleotides are TGTGCCAGCAGCGTCCTTGGTGACATCTCCTACAATGAGCAGTTCTTC. The rearrangement joins TRBV9 to TRBJ2-1, with unresolved D. The CDR3 extends over 16 amino acids. V lost 2 bases, J lost 0 bases, and 12 bases lay in between. Germline V CDR1 and CDR2: SGDLS, YYNGEE.

The gene calls are TRBV27 and TRBJ1-1; TRBD1 might be the D (5 bases). V shed 4 bases and J shed 4 bases, with 19 bases lying between them. CDR3 length: 16 amino acids. Germline-derived CDR1 and CDR2 are MNHEY and SMNVEV (reference sequence). The CDR3 is CASSSFMGQGPTEAFF. CDR3 bases: TGTGCCAGCAGTTCTTTTATGGGGCAGGGTCCCACTGAAGCTTTCTTT.

The chain employs TRBV19 and TRBJ2-5; TRBD1 agrees at 7 bases. The CDR3 has 15 amino acids. V lost 3 bases to trimming and J lost 1 base; unmatched junction nucleotides: 5. Germline CDR1 LNHDA, CDR2 SQIVND (reference sequence). DNA of the CDR3: TGTGCCAGTAGTATGGGTGGGACAGCCCAAGAGACCCAGTACTTC. Residues: CASSMGGTAQETQYF. Based on the CDR3 plus reference TRBV19 and TRBJ2-5, the full variable domain is DGGITQSPKYLFRKEGQNVTLSCEQNLNHDAMYWYRQDPGQGLRLIYYSQIVNDFQKGDIAEGYSVSREKKESFPLTVTSAQKNPTAFYLCASSMGGTAQETQYFGPGTRLLVL.